This TCR beta chain stems from a study of blood T cell repertoires in COVID-19. Study-wide background: T cells, B-cell-depleted T cells, or PBMCs supplied cDNA or gDNA.

This CDR3 contains 13 residues. Germline CDR1 SGHRS, CDR2 YFSETQ. V lost 1 base to trimming and J lost 6 bases; unmatched junction nucleotides: 1. Authors' analysis steps: Amplified reference gene primers provided the basis for estimating nucleated cell counts. Assay: immunoSEQ multiplex PCR; the TCRdb copy retains only in-frame clones and omits some. That table gives V, J and clone size, and the DNA gave D and trimming. This table holds over 300,000 clones, 90% found once. The genes are TRBV5-1 and TRBJ2-7, with 10 nucleotides matching TRBD1. The clonotype comes from a man between 18 and 29 years old with active or convalescent COVID-19. The sequenced sample was peripheral blood. In nucleotides, the CDR3 is TGCGCCAGCAGCTTGCGACAGGGGGCCGAGCAGTACTTC. It translates to CASSLRQGAEQYF. Full variable domain (remainder filled in from reference TRBV5-1 and TRBJ2-7): KAGVTQTPRYLIKTRGQQVTLSCSPISGHRSVSWYQQTPGQGLQFLFEYFSETQRNKGNFPGRFSGRQFSNSRSEMNVSTLELGDSALYLCASSLRQGAEQYFGPGTRLTVT.